Below are 20 T cell receptor beta chains sequenced from a single sample in a study of OX40 agonist ivuxolimab in advanced cancers. TCRdb keeps only in-frame clones here, not all; method: immunoSEQ multiplex PCR. This table holds about 61,000 clones, roughly 90% found once. Sequenced here: CD4+ or CD8+ T cells sorted from blood, sampled in a trial of the OX40 agonist ivuxolimab. The receptor set was obtained from an adult with an advanced solid tumor such as melanoma, head and neck, liver or kidney cancer.

The V call is TRBV5-6, the J call TRBJ2-1; 11 bases agree with TRBD2. CDR3 size: 15 residues. The germline CDR1 and CDR2 sequences are SGHDT and YYEEEE. The ends lost 2 bases at V and 7 bases at J; junction bases unmatched: 5. CDR3 coding DNA: TGTGCCAGCAGCTTCGTAGCGGGAGGGCTAAATGAGCAGTTCTTC. Its translation is CASSFVAGGLNEQFF.

The chain is built from TRBV4-3 and TRBJ2-3, with TRBD2 identical over 10 bases. Trimming cost V 1 base and J 5 bases; bases outside gene matches: 3. The V gene's germline CDR1 is LGHNA and CDR2 YSLEER. There are 15 residues in the CDR3. The CDR3: CASSQGTSGGDTQYF. CDR3 nucleotide sequence: TGCGCCAGCAGCCAAGGGACTAGCGGAGGAGATACGCAGTATTTT.

The chain couples TRBV7-8 to TRBJ1-1; D is unclear. CDR3 length: 14 residues. Trimming stripped 2 bases from V and 3 bases from J, with 10 bases between. The germline V gene has CDR1 SGHVS and CDR2 FQNEAQ. The chain's CDR3 is CASSLLPEDTEAFF. The CDR3 coding sequence is TGTGCCAGCAGCTTATTACCAGAGGACACTGAAGCTTTCTTT.

The chain is built from TRBV5-6 and TRBJ2-1; D is possibly TRBD1 or TRBD2 (6 bases each). V was pared by 4 bases and J by 4 bases, with 18 bases between. Germline V gene sequence: CDR1 SGHDT, CDR2 YYEEEE. This CDR3 comprises 16 residues. The CDR3 loop is CASSISSGGPYNEQFF. Here the CDR3 DNA reads TGTGCCAGCAGCATTTCGTCTGGGGGGCCGTACAATGAGCAGTTCTTC.

The chain carries TRBV6-5 and TRBJ2-2, with 7 positions matching TRBD2. J lost 7 bases, V lost 3 bases, and 11 bases had no gene match. CDR3 size: 16 residues. Germline V lookup: CDR1 MNHEY, CDR2 SVGAGI. The CDR3: CASSYAAGEGIGELFF. DNA for the CDR3: TGTGCCAGCAGTTATGCGGCGGGGGAAGGGATCGGGGAGCTGTTTTTT.

The rearrangement links TRBV4-1 to TRBJ1-5, with D possibly TRBD1 on 6 matching bases. Germline CDR1 MGHRA, CDR2 YSYEKL. V was clipped by 4 bases and J by 3 bases, with 13 bases between them. CDR3 length equals 15 residues. CDR3 nucleotides: TGCGCCAGCAGCCCAGGGGCCGGAGTCAATCAGCCCCAGCATTTT. Translating gives CASSPGAGVNQPQHF.

The chain uses TRBV19 and TRBJ1-1; 8 nucleotides line up with TRBD1. The CDR3 sequence is 14 residues long. V lost 4 bases to trimming and J lost 1 base; unmatched junction nucleotides: 2. Germline V gene sequence: CDR1 LNHDA, CDR2 SQIVND (reference sequence). DNA for the CDR3: TGTGCCAGTAGTACGGACAGGGAGAACACTGAAGCTTTCTTT. Translation: CASSTDRENTEAFF.

This chain uses TRBV4-2 with TRBJ2-2; no firm D call. Trimming cost V 0 bases and J 6 bases, with 8 bases left between them. The CDR3 covers 14 residues. Germline CDR1 LGHNA, CDR2 YNFKEQ. Here the CDR3 reads CASSQDFDAGELFF. CDR3 DNA: TGTGCCAGCAGCCAAGATTTCGATGCCGGGGAGCTGTTTTTT.

This sequence joins TRBV28 and TRBJ2-3; TRBD2 agrees at 16 bases. CDR3 size: 18 residues. V lost 1 base, J lost 3 bases, and 4 bases stayed unmatched. Germline values: CDR1 MDHEN, CDR2 SYDVKM. The CDR3 here is CASSLLGLAGGPTDTQYF. Here the CDR3 DNA reads TGTGCCAGCAGTTTATTGGGACTAGCGGGGGGGCCGACAGATACGCAGTATTTT. Full variable domain (missing parts from reference TRBV28 and TRBJ2-3): DVKVTQSSRYLVKRTGEKVFLECVQDMDHENMFWYRQDPGLGLRLIYFSYDVKMKEKGDIPEGYSVSREKKERFSLILESASTNQTSMYLCASSLLGLAGGPTDTQYFGPGTRLTVL.

The genes are TRBV5-4 and TRBJ2-5; D is undetermined. This CDR3 is built from 13 residues. Trimming stripped 5 bases from V and 2 bases from J, with 10 bases between. CDR1 is SGHNT, CDR2 YYREEE, per germline (reference sequence). Written as DNA, the CDR3 is TGTGCCAGCAGTCTGGTGGGTCAAGAGACCCAGTACTTC. It yields the protein CASSLVGQETQYF.

The rearrangement links TRBV10-3 to TRBJ2-1; TRBD2 agrees at 14 bases. Germline V gene sequence: CDR1 ENHRY, CDR2 SYGVKD. The CDR3 loop spans 16 amino acids. After removal of 4 bases from V and 7 bases from J, the junction contained 6 bases not matched to a gene. The CDR3 here is CAISGLAGGERNEQFF. In nucleotides, the CDR3 is TGTGCCATCAGTGGACTAGCGGGAGGGGAAAGGAATGAGCAGTTCTTC.

In DNA form, the CDR3 reads TGTGCCAGCAGCGCCTGGGACGGCTACGAGCAGTACTTC. This translates into CASSAWDGYEQYF. The chain combines TRBV28 with TRBJ2-7; the D call may be TRBD1 or TRBD2 (5 bases each). Germline-derived CDR1 and CDR2 are MDHEN and SYDVKM. V was shortened by 6 bases and J by 3 bases, with 12 bases between the two germline ends. The CDR3 has 13 amino acids.

This chain links TRBV10-2 with TRBJ1-5; D may be TRBD1 (6 bases). V dropped 6 bases and J dropped 0 bases, with 9 bases sitting between them. Germline V gene data show CDR1 as WSHSY and CDR2 as SAAADI. The length of the CDR3 is 14 residues. This CDR3 reads CASRGTPSNQPQHF. The CDR3 DNA reads TGCGCCAGCAGGGGGACACCTAGCAATCAGCCCCAGCATTTT.

V is TRBV6-6 and J is TRBJ1-4; D not certain. The CDR3 consists of 14 residues. Trimming removed 2 bases at V and 12 bases at J, with 16 bases between. Per the germline V gene, CDR1 is MNHNY and CDR2 is SVGAGI (reference sequence). The CDR3 DNA is TGTGCCAGCAGTTACAATAGTGAGGCTCTGGAACTGTTTTTT. Protein: CASSYNSEALELFF.

This chain uses TRBV30 with TRBJ1-5; D remains ambiguous. Trimming took 4 bases from V and 0 from J, leaving 10 bases between them. This CDR3 has 14 residues. Germline V gives CDR1 GTSNPN, CDR2 SVGIG (reference sequence). The CDR3 bases are TGTGCCTGGACCCAGGAGAATAGCAATCAGCCCCAGCATTTT. It encodes CAWTQENSNQPQHF.

V is TRBV7-8 and J is TRBJ2-3; 10 bases fit TRBD2. This CDR3 comprises 16 residues. Unmatched junction bases numbered 13, after V lost 5 bases and J lost 8 bases. Per germline, CDR1 SGHVS and CDR2 FQNEAQ. CDR3 region: CASSLTGAGGRGTQYF. CDR3 nucleotide sequence: TGTGCCAGCAGCCTAACCGGAGCGGGGGGGAGAGGTACGCAGTATTTT. The complete variable domain, with remaining parts taken from reference TRBV7-8 and TRBJ2-3, reads GAGVSQSPRYKVAKRGQDVALRCDPISGHVSLFWYQQALGQGPEFLTYFQNEAQLDKSGLPSDRFFAERPEGSVSTLKIQRTQQEDSAVYLCASSLTGAGGRGTQYFGPGTRLTVL.

The J gene is TRBJ1-2, the V gene TRBV2; D gene uncertain. V was cut by 2 bases and J by 7 bases, with 11 bases left in between. The CDR3 covers 13 residues. CDR1 SNHLY and CDR2 FYNNEI come from the germline V gene. The CDR3 protein is CASSESPRAGYTF. CDR3 nucleotides: TGTGCCAGCAGTGAATCCCCACGGGCTGGCTACACCTTC.

This chain joins TRBV7-9 and TRBJ2-7, with D possibly matching TRBD2 (5 bases). This CDR3 contains 13 residues. Trimming shortened V by 2 bases and J by 5 bases, and 10 bases separated the two germline ends. From germline, CDR1 is SEHNR and CDR2 FQNEAQ (reference sequence). For the CDR3, the DNA is TGTGCCAGCAGCTTACGAGGGATCGACGAGCAGTACTTC. This translates into CASSLRGIDEQYF.

The J gene is TRBJ2-1, the V gene TRBV6-4; D is undetermined. The germline V gene has CDR1 MRHNA and CDR2 SNTAGT. The CDR3 has 13 residues. Trimming pared 2 bases from V and 9 bases from J, leaving 11 bases between. The CDR3 DNA is TGTGCCAGCAGTGACAGCAGTCCCAGTGAGCAGTTCTTC. It codes for CASSDSSPSEQFF.

The V and J genes are TRBV4-1 and TRBJ2-7, with 7 bases fitting TRBD1. Germline lookup yields CDR1 MGHRA and CDR2 YSYEKL. The CDR3 consists of 14 residues. Unmatched junction bases numbered 8, after V lost 4 bases and J lost 5 bases. CDR3 DNA: TGCGCCAGCAGCCTCCAGGACAGGCTCGACGAGCAGTACTTC. It codes for CASSLQDRLDEQYF.